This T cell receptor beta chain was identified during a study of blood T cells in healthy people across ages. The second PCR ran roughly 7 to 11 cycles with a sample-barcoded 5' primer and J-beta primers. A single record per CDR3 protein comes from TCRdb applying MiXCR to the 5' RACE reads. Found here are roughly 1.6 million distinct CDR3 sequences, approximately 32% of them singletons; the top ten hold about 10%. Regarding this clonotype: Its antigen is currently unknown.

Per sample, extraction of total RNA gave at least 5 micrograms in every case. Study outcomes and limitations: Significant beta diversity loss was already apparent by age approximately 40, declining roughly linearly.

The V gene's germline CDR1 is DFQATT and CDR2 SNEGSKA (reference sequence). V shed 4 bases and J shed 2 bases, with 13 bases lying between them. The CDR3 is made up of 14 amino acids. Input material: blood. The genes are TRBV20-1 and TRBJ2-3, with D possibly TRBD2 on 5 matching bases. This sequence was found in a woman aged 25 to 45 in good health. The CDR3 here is CSATAAEATDTQYF. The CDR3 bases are TGCAGTGCTACTGCGGCGGAGGCCACAGATACGCAGTATTTT.